Listed below are T cell receptor beta chains from one sample, sequenced in a study of T cells after yellow fever vaccination. Via MiXCR, TCRdb re-called the 5' RACE reads, giving one row per CDR3 protein. The table includes roughly 70,000 distinct CDR3 sequences, around 7% detected once. The material sequenced was CD8+ T cells sorted from PBMCs, taken on the day of the yellow fever booster vaccination. The source of these receptors is a man in his thirties or forties who received the YFV17D yellow fever vaccine. The CDR3 runs from the conserved cysteine through the conserved F or W. D genes are given only for firm matches. Some rows mark clone size as missing; the rest say once, few, many or name a class of expanded clone.

d_gene | j_gene | abundance | v_gene | len | CDR3nt | CDR3aa
. | TRBJ2-5 | . | TRBV10-1 | 14 | TGCGCCAGCAGTGAGGGGCCGGGGACGGAGACCCAGTACTTC | CASSEGPGTETQYF
TRBD1 | TRBJ1-5 | many | TRBV6-2/TRBV6-3 | 16 | TGTGCCAGCACCACAGGGGCGGGGGCAAGCAATCAGCCCCAGCATTTT | CASTTGAGASNQPQHF
. | TRBJ2-7 | . | TRBV3-1 | 13 | TGTGCCAGCAGCCAGGGGGCATCGGGCGAGCAGTACTTC | CASSQGASGEQYF
. | TRBJ2-7 | many | TRBV11-2 | 14 | TGTGCCAGCAGCTCGACTAGAGGATCCGGCGAGCAGTACTTC | CASSSTRGSGEQYF
TRBD2 | TRBJ2-3 | many | TRBV9 | 17 | TGTGCCAGCAGCGTAGGGGGGACTAGCGGTTACACAGATACGCAGTATTTT | CASSVGGTSGYTDTQYF
. | TRBJ2-3 | . | TRBV7-9 | 15 | TGTGCCAGCAGCTACGAAGAAATTGGCACAGATACGCAGTATTTT | CASSYEEIGTDTQYF
. | TRBJ2-7 | many | TRBV25-1 | 14 | TGTGCCAGCAGTGAATACGGGATCTCCTACGAGCAGTACTTC | CASSEYGISYEQYF
. | TRBJ2-1 | many | TRBV6-2/TRBV6-3 | 14 | TGTGCCAGCGCTGAGGGAGCCTCCTACAATGAGCAGTTCTTC | CASAEGASYNEQFF
. | TRBJ2-7 | . | TRBV6-1 | 14 | TGTGCCAGCACCCGACCGGGACTGCCGTACGAGCAGTACTTC | CASTRPGLPYEQYF
TRBD2 | TRBJ2-1 | few | TRBV6-2/TRBV6-3 | 16 | TGTGCCAGCAGTTACGGGTGGGAGGGCGCCTACAATGAGCAGTTCTTC | CASSYGWEGAYNEQFF
TRBD2 | TRBJ2-2 | . | TRBV19 | 14 | TGTGCCAGTAGTTCTAGCGGGAGTGGCGGGGAGCTGTTTTTT | CASSSSGSGGELFF
TRBD1 | TRBJ2-5 | . | TRBV6-2/TRBV6-3 | 14 | TGTGCCAGCAGTTATCCCACAGGGGTGGAGACCCAGTACTTC | CASSYPTGVETQYF
. | TRBJ2-5 | few | TRBV30 | 13 | TGTGCCTGGTGGAGAGGGGAGTTTGAGACCCAGTACTTC | CAWWRGEFETQYF
. | TRBJ1-1 | . | TRBV6-5 | 14 | TGTGCCAGCAGTTACTCGACCCGAAACACTGAAGCTTTCTTT | CASSYSTRNTEAFF
. | TRBJ2-1 | many | TRBV9 | 12 | TGTGCCAGCAGCCCCAGCCAATCTTACCTTCTCTTC | CASSPSQSYLLF
TRBD1 | TRBJ2-7 | . | TRBV28 | 15 | TGTGCCAGCAGTTTAGGCGACAGGGCCTCCTACGAGCAGTACTTC | CASSLGDRASYEQYF
. | TRBJ2-1 | . | TRBV6-2/TRBV6-3 | 16 | TGTGCCAGCAGATACCTCGGGGCTAGAGGGAACAATGAGCAGTTCTTC | CASRYLGARGNNEQFF
. | TRBJ1-1 | . | TRBV4-2 | 12 | TGTGCCAGCAGCGAGGGATACACTGAAGCTTTCTTT | CASSEGYTEAFF
. | TRBJ2-7 | many | TRBV12-3/TRBV12-4 | 13 | TGTGCCAGCAGCTGGGACCACTCCTACGAGCAGTACTTC | CASSWDHSYEQYF
. | TRBJ2-2 | few | TRBV6-2/TRBV6-3 | 16 | TGTGCCAGCAGTTACTGGACGGATGGGAACACCGGGGAGCTGTTTTTT | CASSYWTDGNTGELFF
. | TRBJ1-6 | few | TRBV6-5 | 15 | TGTGCCAGCAGTTATGGAACAGGAAATAATTCACCCCTCCACTTT | CASSYGTGNNSPLHF
. | TRBJ2-2 | many | TRBV25-1 | 13 | TGTGCCAGCAGTGAATATAACACCGGGGAGCTGTTTTTT | CASSEYNTGELFF
. | TRBJ2-1 | . | TRBV14 | 17 | TGTGCCAGCAGCCTAACGGGGACCCCCCGTAACATGAATGAGCAGTTCTTC | CASSLTGTPRNMNEQFF
. | TRBJ2-1 | few | TRBV20-1 | 12 | TGCAGTGCGACCGGGGAATACAATGAGCAGTTCTTC | CSATGEYNEQFF
TRBD2 | TRBJ2-2 | few | TRBV11-1 | 18 | TGTGCCAGCAGCTTAGGCGTCATGGGAGCGGGATCCACCGGGGAGCTGTTTTTT | CASSLGVMGAGSTGELFF
. | TRBJ1-1 | . | TRBV4-1 | 14 | TGCGCCAGCAGCCGGCACCAGTTGGACACTGAAGCTTTCTTT | CASSRHQLDTEAFF
TRBD2 | TRBJ2-1 | few | TRBV6-5 | 17 | TGTGCCAGCAGTTACTCGTTCGGACTAGCGGAGAACAATGAGCAGTTCTTC | CASSYSFGLAENNEQFF
TRBD2 | TRBJ2-7 | few | TRBV28 | 15 | TGTGCCAGCAGCCCGTTTCTAGCGGAAGGGGACGAGCAGTACTTC | CASSPFLAEGDEQYF
. | TRBJ2-4 | few | TRBV4-3 | 14 | TGCGCCAGCAGCCAAGGAGCTAGGAGTGAGGTTCAGTACTTC | CASSQGARSEVQYF
. | TRBJ2-5 | . | TRBV29-1 | 13 | TGCAGCGTTGCCCCGGAGAACCAAGAGACCCAGTACTTC | CSVAPENQETQYF
. | TRBJ2-7 | . | TRBV2 | 13 | TGTGCCAGCAGTGTTGCCAGGGCCGACGAGCAGTACTTC | CASSVARADEQYF
. | TRBJ2-5 | once | TRBV5-1 | 14 | TGCGCCAACAGTGAGGGTGCGGGGCAAGAGACCCAGTACTTC | CANSEGAGQETQYF
. | TRBJ2-1 | . | TRBV6-2/TRBV6-3 | 13 | TGTGCCAGCAGTGCTAGTGGGGCCAATGAGCAGTTCTTC | CASSASGANEQFF
. | TRBJ2-7 | many | TRBV12-3/TRBV12-4 | 11 | TGTGCCAGCAGTTTGACGGACGAGCAGTACTTC | CASSLTDEQYF
TRBD2 | TRBJ2-7 | few | TRBV20-1 | 15 | TGCAGTGCTAGAGATTTCCTAGCGGCTGACTACGAGCAGTACTTC | CSARDFLAADYEQYF
. | TRBJ2-4 | many | TRBV10-3 | 17 | TGTGCCATCAGTGAGACCCCGTCGGGCGGGCCGGCGGACATTCAGTACTTC | CAISETPSGGPADIQYF
. | TRBJ2-1 | . | TRBV10-1 | 12 | TGCGCCAGCAGTTCGGTGTCCGATGAGCAGTTCTTC | CASSSVSDEQFF
. | TRBJ2-3 | many | TRBV9 | 15 | TGTGCCAGCAGCTTGGGGGGAGGAGGCACAGATACGCAGTATTTT | CASSLGGGGTDTQYF
. | TRBJ2-1 | few | TRBV29-1 | 13 | TGCAGCGGTCTCGGACACGATTACAATGAGCAGTTCTTC | CSGLGHDYNEQFF
. | TRBJ2-3 | . | TRBV6-2/TRBV6-3 | 15 | TGTGCCAGCAGAAGTGCGGGACACCACACAGATACGCAGTATTTT | CASRSAGHHTDTQYF
. | TRBJ2-1 | . | TRBV5-1 | 15 | TGCGCCAGCAGCTTGGAACAGGGTGCGGACAATGAGCAGTTCTTC | CASSLEQGADNEQFF
TRBD2 | TRBJ2-1 | . | TRBV24-1 | 13 | TGTGCCACCAGTAGCGGGGGGGTCAGTGAGCAGTTCTTC | CATSSGGVSEQFF
. | TRBJ2-3 | many | TRBV9 | 19 | TGTGCCAGCAGCGCCGGGACTATCGTAGGGGGCCGGGGCACAGATACGCAGTATTTT | CASSAGTIVGGRGTDTQYF
. | TRBJ1-2 | few | TRBV11-2 | 17 | TGTGCCAGCAGCTTACCCCCCAAAGGCGGAACTCCCTATGGCTACACCTTC | CASSLPPKGGTPYGYTF
. | TRBJ2-7 | . | TRBV23-1 | 13 | TGCGCCAGCAGTCAATCGGGAGGAGGGGAGCAGTACTTC | CASSQSGGGEQYF
. | TRBJ2-1 | few | TRBV4-2 | 12 | TGTGCCAGCAGCAACGACGAGGATGAGCAGTTCTTC | CASSNDEDEQFF